A single sample gave rise to the 10 T cell receptor beta chains below, sequenced in a study of shared clonotypes between healthy human individuals (dated by TCRdb to 2020 to 2021). The library was generated by the immunoSEQ multiplex PCR assay. TCRdb retrieved this table from immuneACCESS and kept in-frame rearrangements only. Not all clones are present; in checked studies, unresolved V genes account for under half, and no reason is known for the remainder. Counted in this sample were about 2.1 million clones; under 95% of them appeared once. The ten largest account for about 1.5% of the sample. CD8 naive samples were obtained by positive selection for CCR7 among CD45RO-negative cells, yielding a CD45RA+CCR7+ population from which TemRA cells were excluded. Sequenced material: naive CD8+ T cells from PBMCs. Interpreted using the paper, the cell subset or site label stands for: CD45RA+CCR7+. These receptors were obtained from a man aged 18 to 35 in good health. Some clones in this sample may be carry-over from other donors' samples.

The CDR3 sequence is CASSLGPDINQPQHF. CDR3 DNA: TGTGCCAGCAGTTTAGGGCCAGATATCAATCAGCCCCAGCATTTT. This sequence joins TRBV27 and TRBJ1-5; no definite D call. The CDR3 length is 15 residues. Germline V gene data show CDR1 as MNHEY and CDR2 as SMNVEV (reference sequence). The V gene lost 2 bases and the J gene lost 3 bases, with 11 bases spanning the gap.

The rearrangement links TRBV4-1 to TRBJ2-1; D might be TRBD1 (6 bases). V gave up 1 base and J gave up 1 base, with 14 bases separating them. CDR1 and CDR2 from the germline V gene are MGHRA and YSYEKL. This CDR3 has 17 amino acids. The chain's CDR3 is CASSQARPQGSYNEQFF. The DNA for the CDR3 is TGCGCCAGCAGCCAAGCACGTCCACAGGGATCCTACAATGAGCAGTTCTTC.

The rearrangement joins TRBV10-2 to TRBJ2-7, with D possibly matching TRBD2 (5 bases). Trimming took off 6 bases at V and 5 bases at J, with 14 bases between the two ends. The CDR3 runs 13 residues. Germline CDR1 WSHSY, CDR2 SAAADI. As DNA, the CDR3 is TGCGCCAGCAGCTCCGAGGGTGACCACGAGCAGTACTTC. This encodes CASSSEGDHEQYF.

The chain is built from TRBV28 and TRBJ2-1, with 9 positions matching TRBD2. Trimming at V came to 7 bases and at J to 7 bases, leaving 17 bases not matched to a gene. Germline CDR1 MDHEN, CDR2 SYDVKM. The CDR3 has 17 residues. The DNA for the CDR3 is TGTGCCAGCACCCCGGGGGCGGCGGGAGGGCCGAGAAATGAGCAGTTCTTC. Protein sequence: CASTPGAAGGPRNEQFF.

The chain has TRBV27 and TRBJ2-6; D is ambiguous. This CDR3 comprises 17 residues. V was trimmed by 1 base and J by 0 bases, leaving 10 bases between them. In germline, CDR1 is MNHEY, CDR2 SMNVEV (reference sequence). CDR3 DNA: TGTGCCAGCAGTTTATTAACGGGCAGCTCTGGGGCCAACGTCCTGACTTTC. It specifies CASSLLTGSSGANVLTF.

The chain carries TRBV27 and TRBJ2-1, with 9 positions matching TRBD2. This CDR3 contains 15 residues. With 6 bases clipped from V and 7 bases from J, the junction kept 10 bases outside the gene matches. Per germline, CDR1 MNHEY and CDR2 SMNVEV (reference sequence). In DNA form, the CDR3 reads TGTGCCAGCAGGCCACTAGCGGGTGCTTATAATGAGCAGTTCTTC. It translates to CASRPLAGAYNEQFF.

V and J are TRBV7-9 and TRBJ2-5; TRBD1 matches 11 bases. Per the germline V gene, CDR1 is SEHNR and CDR2 is FQNEAQ (reference sequence). The length of the CDR3 is 14 residues. The junction had 7 bases not matched to a gene; V was cut back by 8 bases and J by 5 bases. The CDR3 loop is CASGGTGGEETQYF. CDR3 DNA sequence: TGTGCCAGCGGAGGGACAGGGGGTGAGGAGACCCAGTACTTC.

This chain connects TRBV30 to TRBJ1-2, with 8 bases that match TRBD1. V dropped 1 base and J dropped 5; count of bases not matched to a gene: 12. Germline V lookup: CDR1 GTSNPN, CDR2 SVGIG (reference sequence). This CDR3 region has 16 residues. CDR3 in amino acids: CAWSAALRTGLYGYTF. CDR3 nucleotides: TGTGCCTGGAGTGCCGCCCTCCGGACAGGGCTTTATGGCTACACCTTC.

The V and J genes are TRBV6-1 and TRBJ1-5; 7 bases line up with TRBD1. CDR1 and CDR2 (germline): MNHNS, SASEGT. The CDR3 runs to 17 residues. V lost 3 bases and J lost 7; bases outside the gene matches: 15. CDR3 DNA: TGTGCCAGCAGTGAGGGACAGTTTCCAGTCGCCCAGCAGCCCCAGCATTTT. It specifies CASSEGQFPVAQQPQHF.

This chain connects TRBV28 to TRBJ1-1; D gene unclear. CDR1 and CDR2 (germline): MDHEN, SYDVKM. The V gene lost 2 bases and the J gene lost 5 bases, with 9 bases spanning the gap. The CDR3 is 13 amino acids. CDR3 sequence: CASSLNRYTEAFF. The CDR3 region has the DNA TGTGCCAGCAGTTTAAATCGTTATACTGAAGCTTTCTTT.